These 30 T cell receptor beta chains were sequenced from one sample in a study of blood T cell repertoires in COVID-19. The assay was immunoSEQ multiplex PCR, and TCRdb's table has in-frame clones only and misses some. The table includes 150,000 to 200,000 clones, roughly three quarters detected once. The sample was PBMCs or T cells enriched from blood (not recorded which). The source is a woman aged 45-65 years with acute COVID-19.

This chain uses TRBV11-2 with TRBJ2-5; tentative D call: TRBD2 (6 bases). Germline CDR1 SGHAT, CDR2 FQNNGV. Trimming shortened V by 0 bases and J by 5 bases, and 13 bases separated the two germline ends. The length of the CDR3 is 15 residues. CDR3 DNA sequence: TGTGCCAGCAGCTTAGATGGGGCCCGGGGGGAGACCCAGTACTTC. Translating gives CASSLDGARGETQYF.

V is TRBV5-6 and J is TRBJ2-5; 7 bases line up with TRBD2. Germline CDR1 reads SGHDT; CDR2 reads YYEEEE. Unmatched junction bases numbered 10, after V lost 0 bases and J lost 8 bases. The CDR3 contains 15 residues. As DNA, the CDR3 is TGTGCCAGCAGCTTGGCCGCGCTAGCGGTGAATACCCAGTACTTC. It translates to CASSLAALAVNTQYF.

The chain carries TRBV5-6 and TRBJ1-2, with TRBD1 matching 9 bases. V was clipped by 0 bases and J by 12 bases; unmatched bases: 9. The CDR3 extends over 14 amino acids. CDR1 is SGHDT, CDR2 YYEEEE, per germline. The CDR3 nucleotides read TGTGCCAGCAGCTTGGCGGGACAGGGAGCCGGACACACCTTC. Protein product: CASSLAGQGAGHTF. Full variable domain (missing parts from reference TRBV5-6 and TRBJ1-2): DAGVTQSPTHLIKTRGQQVTLRCSPKSGHDTVSWYQQALGQGPQFIFQYYEEEERQRGNFPDRFSGHQFPNYSSELNVNALLLGDSALYLCASSLAGQGAGHTFGSGTRLTVV.

CDR3: CASSLVLDSLQYSPLHF. CDR3 bases: TGTGCCAGCAGCTTAGTCTTGGACAGCCTACAATATTCACCCCTCCACTTT. V and J are TRBV7-8 and TRBJ1-6, with D possibly TRBD1 on 6 matching bases. V lost 1 base and J lost 8, with 18 bases in between. The germline V gene has CDR1 SGHVS and CDR2 FQNEAQ. This CDR3 is 17 amino acids long. Looking up the rest from reference TRBV7-8 and TRBJ1-6 gives the full variable domain: GAGVSQSPRYKVAKRGQDVALRCDPISGHVSLFWYQQALGQGPEFLTYFQNEAQLDKSGLPSDRFFAERPEGSVSTLKIQRTQQEDSAVYLCASSLVLDSLQYSPLHFGNGTRLTVT.

The chain links TRBV14 to TRBJ2-5; 10 positions agree with TRBD2. This CDR3 has 17 amino acids. The V segment lost 1 base and the J segment 0 bases; nucleotides outside the gene matches: 5. Germline assignment: CDR1 SGHDN and CDR2 FVKESK. The CDR3 loop reads CASSQGELAGYQETQYF. The CDR3 bases are TGTGCCAGCAGCCAAGGGGAACTAGCGGGGTACCAAGAGACCCAGTACTTC.

This chain links TRBV30 with TRBJ2-2; possibly TRBD1 for D (5 bases). The V gene's germline CDR1 is GTSNPN and CDR2 SVGIG (reference sequence). This CDR3 region has 13 residues. V lost 4 bases to trimming and J lost 6 bases, with 12 bases between them. CDR3: CAWNPGRAGELFF. CDR3 DNA sequence: TGTGCCTGGAACCCGGGCAGGGCCGGGGAGCTGTTTTTT. The variable domain in full, completed from reference TRBV30 and TRBJ2-2, reads SQTIHQWPATLVQPVGSPLSLECTVEGTSNPNLYWYRQAAGRGLQLLFYSVGIGQISSEVPQNLSASRPQDRQFILSSKKLLLSDSGFYLCAWNPGRAGELFFGEGSRLTVL.

The rearrangement links TRBV27 to TRBJ1-2; the D gene is possibly TRBD1 (6 bases). The CDR3 consists of 11 residues. Germline V gene data show CDR1 as MNHEY and CDR2 as SMNVEV (reference sequence). Trimming shortened V by 6 bases and J by 8 bases, and 10 bases separated the two germline ends. The CDR3 region is CASSAGAGYTF. CDR3 bases: TGTGCCAGCAGCGCAGGGGCCGGCTACACCTTC.

This clone came up once. The V and J genes are TRBV9 and TRBJ2-3; a possible D gene is TRBD2 (7 bases). The CDR3 loop spans 15 amino acids. CDR1 SGDLS and CDR2 YYNGEE come from the germline V gene. Trimming stripped 3 bases from V and 1 base from J, with 12 bases between. This CDR3 reads CASSAEGGGTDTQYF. In DNA form, the CDR3 reads TGTGCCAGCAGCGCCGAGGGGGGGGGCACAGATACGCAGTATTTT.

This chain uses TRBV10-3 with TRBJ1-1; 9 nucleotides align to TRBD1. This CDR3 is built from 17 residues. Per germline, CDR1 ENHRY and CDR2 SYGVKD. The V and J ends lost 3 bases and 6 bases, in that order; junction bases with no gene match: 14. Here the CDR3 reads CAISDKVTGGPWAEAFF. The CDR3 DNA follows: TGTGCCATCAGTGATAAGGTCACAGGGGGCCCTTGGGCTGAAGCTTTCTTT.

This chain uses TRBV7-6 with TRBJ2-3, with 10 nucleotides matching TRBD1. The junction had 3 bases not matched to a gene; V was cut back by 5 bases and J by 4 bases. CDR1 and CDR2 from the germline V gene are SGHVS and FNYEAQ. This CDR3 has 14 amino acids. The CDR3 loop is CASSPGQGSDTQYF. CDR3 in DNA: TGTGCCAGCAGCCCGGGACAGGGGTCAGATACGCAGTATTTT.

The chain is built from TRBV9 and TRBJ1-6; 9 bases match TRBD1. Germline V gene data show CDR1 as SGDLS and CDR2 as YYNGEE. The CDR3 spans 15 residues. V was pared by 3 bases and J by 10 bases, with 8 bases of the junction left unmatched. CDR3 DNA sequence: TGTGCCAGCAGCGGGGAGACAGGGGGTACCTCACCCCTCCACTTT. Translation: CASSGETGGTSPLHF.

The chain recombines TRBV7-2 with TRBJ1-3; no clear D gene. Between the trimmed V and J ends, which lost 5 bases and 5 bases, there was a span of 13 bases. This CDR3 contains 14 residues. Germline V gene data show CDR1 as SGHTA and CDR2 as FQGNSA. In DNA, the CDR3 is TGTGCCAGCAGCCCAGATCCGGGTCGAAACACCATATATTTT. Amino acid sequence: CASSPDPGRNTIYF.

DNA for the CDR3: TGTGCCAGCACCAATCACAGGGACTCCTACGAGCAGTACGTC. Amino acids: CASTNHRDSYEQYV. This rearrangement joins TRBV27 to TRBJ2-7; possible D gene TRBD1, 6 bases. V shed 7 bases and J shed 0 bases, with 13 bases lying between them. Germline V gives CDR1 MNHEY, CDR2 SMNVEV (reference sequence). This CDR3 is built from 14 residues.

The chain links TRBV10-1 to TRBJ2-7, with 7 bases fitting TRBD1. The CDR3 runs 14 residues. The trim removed 6 bases at V and 4 bases at J, leaving 9 bases unmatched. Germline V gene data show CDR1 as WNHNN and CDR2 as SYGVQD (reference sequence). The CDR3 nucleotides are TGCGCCAGCAGGGTTAGGACAGGACCATACGAGCAGTACGTC. Translation: CASRVRTGPYEQYV.

The chain couples TRBV10-3 to TRBJ1-5, with D maybe TRBD1 (6 bases). The CDR3 runs 14 residues. The V and J ends lost 6 bases and 2 bases respectively, with 11 bases between them. Per germline, CDR1 ENHRY and CDR2 SYGVKD. CDR3 nucleotide sequence: TGTGCCATCAGGGGGGACACTGGCAATCAGCCCCAGCATTTT. This gives the protein CAIRGDTGNQPQHF.

The CDR3 protein is CASSTPEENTEAFF. The CDR3 nucleotides are TGTGCCAGCAGCACCCCTGAGGAGAACACTGAAGCTTTCTTT. The chain joins TRBV11-1 to TRBJ1-1, with D unresolved. V shed 5 bases and J shed 1 base, with 11 bases lying between them. CDR1 SGHAT and CDR2 FQDESV come from the germline V gene (reference sequence). This CDR3 comprises 14 residues.

This chain links TRBV7-2 with TRBJ1-5, with unresolved D. Trimming cost V 5 bases and J 1 base, with 15 bases left between them. Germline values: CDR1 SGHTA, CDR2 FQGNSA. The length of the CDR3 is 16 residues. The CDR3 DNA is TGTGCCAGCAGCACTCGGCGTGGGCAGAGCAATCAGCCCCAGCATTTT. Protein sequence: CASSTRRGQSNQPQHF.

This clone came up once. V and J are TRBV18 and TRBJ2-1, with 8 nucleotides matching TRBD2. The ends lost 4 bases at V and 3 bases at J; junction bases unmatched: 2. The CDR3 consists of 14 residues. CDR1 and CDR2 (germline): KGHSH, LQKENI. CDR3 region: CASSRAGGYNEQFF. The CDR3 bases are TGTGCCAGCTCACGGGCGGGGGGCTACAATGAGCAGTTCTTC.

The chain uses TRBV6-4 and TRBJ2-2; D possibly corresponds to TRBD2 (6 bases). The germline V gene encodes CDR1 MRHNA and CDR2 SNTAGT. The CDR3 is 14 amino acids. V was pared by 7 bases and J by 3 bases, with 12 bases between. The CDR3 region has the DNA TGTGCCAGCAAGGGAGGTCTTGACACCGGGGAGCTGTTTTTT. This translates into CASKGGLDTGELFF.

The chain uses TRBV11-1 and TRBJ2-3; TRBD1 matches 8 bases. V was clipped by 4 bases and J by 4 bases; unmatched bases: 10. The CDR3 length is 16 residues. Germline V CDR1 and CDR2: SGHAT, FQDESV (reference sequence). The CDR3 nucleotides read TGTGCCAGCAGCTCCAGAGGACAGGGAACCGCAGATACGCAGTATTTT. This codes for CASSSRGQGTADTQYF.

This chain uses TRBV11-3 with TRBJ2-5; 8 nucleotides align to TRBD1. Germline trimming cut 5 bases from V and 4 bases from J; bases unmatched to any gene: 3. There are 13 residues in the CDR3. CDR1 is SGHNT, CDR2 YENEEA, per germline. The CDR3 spells CASSGQGRETQYF. The CDR3 DNA reads TGTGCCAGCAGCGGACAGGGTCGAGAGACCCAGTACTTC.

The chain combines TRBV2 with TRBJ2-4, with 11 positions matching TRBD2. Germline CDR1 and CDR2: SNHLY and FYNNEI. V shed 7 bases and J 6 bases; nucleotides not matched to a gene: 8. The CDR3 spans 15 residues. This CDR3 reads CASKDSGGARNIQYF. In DNA, the CDR3 is TGTGCCAGCAAGGATAGCGGGGGGGCCCGAAACATTCAGTACTTC. The whole variable domain, filled in from reference TRBV2 and TRBJ2-4, reads EPEVTQTPSHQVTQMGQEVILRCVPISNHLYFYWYRQILGQKVEFLVSFYNNEISEKSEIFDDQFSVERPDGSNFTLKIRSTKLEDSAMYFCASKDSGGARNIQYFGAGTRLSVL.

This chain links TRBV19 with TRBJ1-1; D is ambiguous. Germline V lookup: CDR1 LNHDA, CDR2 SQIVND (reference sequence). V gave up 3 bases and J gave up 12 bases, with 26 bases separating them. The CDR3 is made up of 16 amino acids. CDR3 nucleotides: TGTGCCAGTAGTATCAGCTCTTTTTCAACCCCATCAGGAACTTTCTTT. This encodes CASSISSFSTPSGTFF.

J is TRBJ2-7 and V is TRBV2; 12 bases map to TRBD2. The CDR3 runs to 17 residues. V lost 1 base to trimming and J lost 9 bases; unmatched junction nucleotides: 13. CDR1 is SNHLY and CDR2 is FYNNEI in the germline V gene. The CDR3 DNA is TGTGCCAGCAGTGAAGGACTAGCGGGGGCCTCCCCCGGGGGGCAGTACGTC. Its protein product is CASSEGLAGASPGGQYV.

The gene calls are TRBV5-3 and TRBJ2-1; the match to TRBD1 covers 7 bases. TRBV5-3 qualifies as an ORF whose function is uncertain. The J segment lost 8 bases and the V segment lost 4 bases, leaving 12 bases of the junction unmatched. The CDR3 is 15 amino acids. CDR3 DNA sequence: TGTGCCAGAAGCCAAGGGGGCCACGGGGTGGATGAGCAGTTCTTC. Translating gives CARSQGGHGVDEQFF.

This chain links TRBV28 with TRBJ1-2; D not resolved. This CDR3 is built from 13 residues. CDR1 is MDHEN, CDR2 SYDVKM, per germline. Between the trimmed V and J ends, which lost 8 bases and 5 bases, there was a span of 15 bases. CDR3 protein: CASLPPGLYGYTF. The CDR3, as DNA: TGTGCCAGCCTCCCCCCGGGGTTGTATGGCTACACCTTC.

V gene TRBV6-5 combines with J gene TRBJ2-7; D is perhaps TRBD2 (5 bases). Trimming stripped 5 bases from V and 9 bases from J, with 20 bases between. The CDR3 runs to 14 residues. The germline gives CDR1 MNHEY, CDR2 SVGAGI. The DNA for the CDR3 is TGTGCCAGCAGTCCCGGACCGCTCGTCAGCGGGCAGTACGTC. Its translation is CASSPGPLVSGQYV.

This clone was observed a handful of times. CDR3 in amino acids: CASNTQGGARTRNEKLFF. CDR3 DNA: TGTGCCAGCAACACGCAAGGAGGGGCCCGGACCCGGAATGAAAAACTGTTTTTT. V usage is TRBV19 and J usage is TRBJ1-4; a possible D gene is TRBD1 (5 bases). V lost 9 bases and J 5 bases, leaving 28 bases between the germline ends. The CDR3 runs 18 residues. CDR1 is LNHDA and CDR2 is SQIVND in the germline V gene (reference sequence).

V usage is TRBV18 and J usage is TRBJ2-5; maybe TRBD1 (5 bases). The length of the CDR3 is 13 residues. Trimming cost V 7 bases and J 4 bases, with 13 bases left between them. Germline CDR1 reads KGHSH; CDR2 reads LQKENI. CDR3 loop: CASLAGLSETQYF. In nucleotides, the CDR3 is TGTGCCAGCTTGGCAGGGTTATCAGAGACCCAGTACTTC.

This chain links TRBV5-1 with TRBJ1-1, with 7 positions matching TRBD1. The germline CDR1 and CDR2 sequences are SGHRS and YFSETQ. J gave up 7 bases and V 4 bases, and 10 bases lay outside the gene matches. CDR3 length: 14 residues. The CDR3 protein is CASSINPGTDEAFF. In DNA form, the CDR3 reads TGCGCCAGCAGCATAAACCCCGGGACAGATGAAGCTTTCTTT. The variable domain in full, with the rest retrieved from reference TRBV5-1 and TRBJ1-1, is KAGVTQTPRYLIKTRGQQVTLSCSPISGHRSVSWYQQTPGQGLQFLFEYFSETQRNKGNFPGRFSGRQFSNSRSEMNVSTLELGDSALYLCASSINPGTDEAFFGQGTRLTVV.